What follows are 16 T cell receptor beta chains derived from one specimen sequenced in a study of control samples from healthy donors and cancer patients. Sequencing used immunoSEQ multiplex PCR; TCRdb keeps in-frame clones, though not all of them. Counted here are approximately 100,000 clones, around 88% occurring once; the ten biggest clones make up 12% to 15%. The sample comprised blood. Receptors originate from a man aged 30 to 45 in good health.

This chain connects TRBV13 to TRBJ1-2; weak D call: TRBD1 (5 bases). CDR1 is PRHDT and CDR2 is FYEKMQ in the germline V gene (reference sequence). V was clipped by 5 bases and J by 7 bases, with 11 bases between them. The CDR3 is 12 amino acids. The chain's CDR3 is CASSEQGGGYTF. The CDR3 region has the DNA TGTGCCAGCAGCGAGCAGGGAGGTGGCTACACCTTC.

The CDR3 here is CASSFPGGEGGYTF. Here the CDR3 DNA reads TGCGCCAGCAGCTTTCCAGGGGGCGAGGGTGGCTACACCTTC. The chain is built from TRBV5-1 and TRBJ1-2; TRBD1 matches 8 bases. CDR1 is SGHRS and CDR2 is YFSETQ in the germline V gene. V shed 2 bases and J 7 bases; nucleotides not matched to a gene: 7. CDR3 length: 14 amino acids.

V and J are TRBV4-1 and TRBJ2-7; 8 positions agree with TRBD2. V was pared by 1 base and J by 3 bases, with 8 bases of the junction left unmatched. This CDR3 has 16 amino acids. Looked up from germline, CDR1 is MGHRA and CDR2 is YSYEKL. For the CDR3, the DNA is TGCGCCAGCAGCCAAGTCTCCAGCGGGAGTGTCTACGAGCAGTACTTC. This codes for CASSQVSSGSVYEQYF.

The rearrangement joins TRBV15 to TRBJ2-5, with D possibly matching TRBD2 (6 bases). V was clipped by 8 bases and J by 1 base, with 11 bases between them. The CDR3 is made up of 13 amino acids. CDR1 is LNHNV and CDR2 is YYDKDF in the germline V gene (reference sequence). CDR3 nucleotides: TGTGCCACCGCCGGGGGAATCCAAGAGACCCAGTACTTC. Translated: CATAGGIQETQYF.

V gene TRBV2 combines with J gene TRBJ2-5; D is uncertain. V lost 5 bases, J lost 6 bases, and 4 bases lay in between. Germline CDR1 reads SNHLY; CDR2 reads FYNNEI. This CDR3 spans 10 amino acids. DNA for the CDR3: TGTGCCAGCAGTTCTAAGACCCAGTACTTC. It is translated as CASSSKTQYF.

V usage is TRBV24-1 and J usage is TRBJ2-3; D call uncertain. Germline values: CDR1 KGHDR, CDR2 SFDVKD. The CDR3 runs to 14 residues. The germline V and J ends were trimmed by 4 bases and 8 bases, with 15 bases remaining between them. The DNA of the CDR3 is TGTGCCACCAGTGACAATACCTCGGGTGGTACGCAGTATTTT. Its protein is CATSDNTSGGTQYF.

In its sample, this clone was seen a few times. The chain employs TRBV7-6 and TRBJ1-5; D not resolved. CDR1 and CDR2 (germline): SGHVS, FNYEAQ. This CDR3 spans 13 amino acids. Trimming left V 0 bases short and J 4 bases short, with 4 bases between. The CDR3 coding sequence is TGTGCCAGCAGCTTAGCCCTGAATCAGCCCCAGCATTTT. Translating it yields CASSLALNQPQHF.

The chain joins TRBV5-1 to TRBJ2-1; D is ambiguous. CDR3 length: 16 residues. The germline V gene encodes CDR1 SGHRS and CDR2 YFSETQ. Between the trimmed V and J ends, which lost 0 bases and 5 bases, there was a span of 15 bases. CDR3 sequence: CASSLEGNPPHNEQFF. As DNA, the CDR3 is TGCGCCAGCAGCTTGGAGGGAAACCCCCCCCACAATGAGCAGTTCTTC.

The chain carries TRBV27 and TRBJ2-7; 7 nucleotides agree with TRBD2. CDR1 MNHEY and CDR2 SMNVEV come from the germline V gene (reference sequence). Trimming at V came to 3 bases and at J to 0 bases, leaving 5 bases not matched to a gene. There are 15 residues in the CDR3. CDR3 protein: CASSLIAGLSYEQYF. DNA for the CDR3: TGTGCCAGCAGTTTGATAGCGGGTCTCTCCTACGAGCAGTACTTC.

The gene calls are TRBV19 and TRBJ1-5; TRBD1 is a possible D gene (5 bases). CDR1 and CDR2 from the germline V gene are LNHDA and SQIVND (reference sequence). With 0 bases removed from V and 5 bases from J, the gap between germline ends came to 11 bases. The CDR3 is 15 amino acids. CDR3 sequence (DNA): TGTGCCAGTAGTATAGATGTGTGGGGGGATCAGCCCCAGCATTTT. It translates to CASSIDVWGDQPQHF.

This chain links TRBV5-1 with TRBJ2-2, with 10 bases identical to TRBD1. V shed 4 bases and J 5 bases; nucleotides not matched to a gene: 2. The CDR3 contains 14 residues. CDR1 is SGHRS and CDR2 is YFSETQ in the germline V gene. This CDR3 is CASSRTGGTGELFF. CDR3 nucleotide sequence: TGCGCCAGCAGCCGGACAGGGGGGACCGGGGAGCTGTTTTTT. Looking up the rest from reference TRBV5-1 and TRBJ2-2 gives the full variable domain: KAGVTQTPRYLIKTRGQQVTLSCSPISGHRSVSWYQQTPGQGLQFLFEYFSETQRNKGNFPGRFSGRQFSNSRSEMNVSTLELGDSALYLCASSRTGGTGELFFGEGSRLTVL.

The genes are TRBV28 and TRBJ1-5; 7 nucleotides align to TRBD1. V shed 3 bases, J shed 2 bases, and the junction held 7 bases outside the gene matches. The length of the CDR3 is 16 residues. The V gene's germline CDR1 is MDHEN and CDR2 SYDVKM. The CDR3 loop is CASSLTGSLGNQPQHF. The CDR3 DNA reads as TGTGCCAGCAGTTTGACAGGGTCTTTGGGCAATCAGCCCCAGCATTTT.

This clone was detected a few times. This chain uses TRBV2 with TRBJ1-1; D is uncertain. Germline V gene lookup returns CDR1 SNHLY and CDR2 FYNNEI. The germline V and J ends were trimmed by 6 bases and 3 bases, with 14 bases remaining between them. This CDR3 is built from 14 residues. Written as DNA, the CDR3 is TGTGCCAGCAGGGCGGCACGGACGGACACTGAAGCTTTCTTT. Translating it yields CASRAARTDTEAFF.

This sequence joins TRBV12-3 or TRBV12-4 and TRBJ1-4; TRBD1 aligns across 10 bases. V was clipped by 2 bases and J by 10 bases; unmatched bases: 1. The CDR3 spans 13 residues. The CDR3 spells CASSLRDRGKLFF. In DNA, the CDR3 is TGTGCCAGCAGTTTAAGGGACAGGGGAAAACTGTTTTTT.

The CDR3 bases are TGTGCCAGCAGCGTATCGACTAGCAGCTACGAGCAGTACTTC. Its protein product is CASSVSTSSYEQYF. This chain links TRBV9 with TRBJ2-7; TRBD2 aligns across 7 bases. This CDR3 comprises 14 residues. V lost 1 base, J lost 3 bases, and 4 bases stayed unmatched. The germline V gene has CDR1 SGDLS and CDR2 YYNGEE. The full variable domain, with the rest looked up from reference TRBV9 and TRBJ2-7, is DSGVTQTPKHLITATGQRVTLRCSPRSGDLSVYWYQQSLDQGLQFLIQYYNGEERAKGNILERFSAQQFPDLHSELNLSSLELGDSALYFCASSVSTSSYEQYFGPGTRLTVT.

This chain links TRBV7-9 with TRBJ1-3; D gene unclear. Germline assignment: CDR1 SEHNR and CDR2 FQNEAQ (reference sequence). The CDR3 spans 14 residues. V was cut by 8 bases and J by 0 bases, with 11 bases left in between. The CDR3 nucleotides read TGTGCCAGCGCCCCCCCCCACTCTGGAAACACCATATATTTT. This codes for CASAPPHSGNTIYF.